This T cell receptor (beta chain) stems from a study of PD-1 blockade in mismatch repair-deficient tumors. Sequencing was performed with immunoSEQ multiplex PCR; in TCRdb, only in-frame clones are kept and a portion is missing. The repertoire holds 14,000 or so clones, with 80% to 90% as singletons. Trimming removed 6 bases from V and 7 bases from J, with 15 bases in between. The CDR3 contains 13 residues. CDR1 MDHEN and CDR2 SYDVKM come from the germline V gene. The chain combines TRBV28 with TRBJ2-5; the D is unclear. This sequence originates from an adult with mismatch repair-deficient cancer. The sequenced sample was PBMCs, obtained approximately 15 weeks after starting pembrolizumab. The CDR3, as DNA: TGTGCCAGCAGCACACGGAGTCCAGCGACCCAGTACTTC. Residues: CASSTRSPATQYF. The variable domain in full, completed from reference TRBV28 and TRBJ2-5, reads DVKVTQSSRYLVKRTGEKVFLECVQDMDHENMFWYRQDPGLGLRLIYFSYDVKMKEKGDIPEGYSVSREKKERFSLILESASTNQTSMYLCASSTRSPATQYFGPGTRLLVL.